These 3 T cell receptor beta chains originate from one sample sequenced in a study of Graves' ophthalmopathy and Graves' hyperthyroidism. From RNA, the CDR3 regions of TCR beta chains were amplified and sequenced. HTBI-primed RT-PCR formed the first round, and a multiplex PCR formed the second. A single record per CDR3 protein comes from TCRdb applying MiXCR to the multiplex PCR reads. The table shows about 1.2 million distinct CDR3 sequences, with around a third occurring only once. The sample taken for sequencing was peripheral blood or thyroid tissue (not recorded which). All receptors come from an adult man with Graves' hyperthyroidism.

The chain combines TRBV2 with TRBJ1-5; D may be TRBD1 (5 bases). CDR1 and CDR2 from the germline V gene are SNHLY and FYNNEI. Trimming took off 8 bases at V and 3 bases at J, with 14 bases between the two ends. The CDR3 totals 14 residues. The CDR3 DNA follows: TGTGCCAGCGAGAGACAGACCGTCAATCAGCCCCAGCATTTT. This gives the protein CASERQTVNQPQHF.

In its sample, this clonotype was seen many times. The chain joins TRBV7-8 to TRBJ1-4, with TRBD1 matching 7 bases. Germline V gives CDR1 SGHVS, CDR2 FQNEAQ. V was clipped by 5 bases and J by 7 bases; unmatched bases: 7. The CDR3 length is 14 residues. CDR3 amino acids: CASSTGANREKLFF. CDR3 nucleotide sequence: TGTGCCAGCAGCACAGGGGCAAATCGTGAAAAACTGTTTTTT.

The CDR3, as DNA: TGTGCCAGCAGTTTTGCGACAGGGCTCCAAGAGACCCAGTACTTC. Amino acids: CASSFATGLQETQYF. The chain carries TRBV28 and TRBJ2-5; 7 bases map to TRBD1. This CDR3 has 15 amino acids. CDR1 is MDHEN, CDR2 SYDVKM, per germline. After removal of 3 bases from V and 1 base from J, the junction contained 5 bases not matched to a gene.